This TCR beta chain was sequenced in a study of blood T cell repertoires in COVID-19. Background on the study: Samples of COVID-19 (acute and convalescent) were obtained from the United States, Italy and Spain. The cDNA or gDNA used as material had been derived from T cells, B-cell-depleted T cells, or PBMCs.

V was clipped by 6 bases and J by 7 bases, with 9 bases between them. This CDR3 has 12 residues. This clone was recorded once. The data were produced by immunoSEQ multiplex PCR, yet TCRdb's version contains in-frame clones alone and is incomplete. The sample holds roughly 92,000 clones, approximately 90% seen once. The chain carries TRBV12-3 or TRBV12-4 and TRBJ2-2; no clear D gene. The TCR sequence derives from a man aged 50 to 60 with acute or convalescent COVID-19. The sequencing input was peripheral blood. Here the CDR3 DNA reads TGTGCCAGCAGATTGTTTAACGGGGAGCTGTTTTTT. Its protein product is CASRLFNGELFF.